This TCR beta chain is from a study of cytomegalovirus exposure and HLA in healthy donors. Study-wide context: An early release of data contained 80 million to 85 million unique TCRs, which came from HLA-typed donors.

Between the trimmed V and J ends, which lost 10 bases and 1 base, there was a span of 10 bases. The CDR3 has 12 residues. Germline V lookup: CDR1 MGHDK, CDR2 SYGVNS. It was with 60 Vbeta and 13 Jbeta primers that the PCR ran. Clones were read by immunoSEQ multiplex PCR, and TCRdb kept only the in-frame ones, dropping some. The top ten hold less than 2% of the sample, which has under 200,000 clones, over 65% seen once. The donors comprised healthy bone marrow donors. This chain joins TRBV25-1 and TRBJ1-1; tentatively, D is TRBD1 (6 bases). The TCR was taken from a woman aged 25 to 39 in good health and CMV-seronegative. Sample: PBMCs. The CDR3 sequence is CATGQQNTEAFF. In nucleotides, the CDR3 is TGTGCCACAGGACAGCAGAACACTGAAGCTTTCTTT.